This TCR beta chain was sequenced in a study of shared clonotypes between healthy human individuals. The CDR3 totals 14 residues. Germline CDR1 reads MNHNY; CDR2 reads SVGAGI (reference sequence). Trimming removed 7 bases at V and 0 bases at J, with 9 bases between. Study-wide points: Researchers found naive subsets generally carried larger estimated richness than memory subsets.

Clones were sequenced by immunoSEQ multiplex PCR, and TCRdb holds only the in-frame ones, with some missing. The table records a few million clones, roughly 93% of them present only once. Positively selected for CCR7, the CD45RO-negative cells used as naive CD8 cells excluded terminally differentiated effector memory CD45RA+ cells. As to this clone: What it recognizes is unknown.

Material: naive CD8+ T cells from PBMCs. The V and J genes are TRBV6-6 and TRBJ1-4; no definite D call. The origin of this receptor is a man aged 18-30 years in good health. Some clones in this sample may be carry-over from other donors' samples. CDR3 in amino acids: CASTNGATNEKLFF. In nucleotides, the CDR3 is TGTGCCAGCACTAACGGTGCAACTAATGAAAAACTGTTTTTT.